These T cell receptor beta chains were read from a single sample in a study of cytomegalovirus exposure and HLA in healthy donors. The data were produced by immunoSEQ multiplex PCR, yet TCRdb's version contains in-frame clones alone and is incomplete. Altogether about 190,000 clones are present, around 86% being singletons, with the ten largest covering more than 6%. The sample taken for sequencing was PBMCs. The receptor set was obtained from a man aged 40-49 years in good health and CMV-seropositive. Each CDR3 is given without its conserved first and last residue. The D gene is left open where the match is weak.

v_call,j_call,d_call,cdr3_aa
TRBV5-4,TRBJ2-7,.,ASSLGLNRRPYEQY
TRBV6-1,TRBJ2-7,TRBD1,ASSVGDRGFEQY
TRBV19,TRBJ2-7,.,ASRAVGAGEQY
TRBV29-1,TRBJ2-4,TRBD1,SVEGQGDKNIQY
TRBV7-2,TRBJ2-7,TRBD1,ASSSAGTGGREQY
TRBV9,TRBJ2-1,TRBD2,ASSATVAGGNNEQF
TRBV30,TRBJ2-1,.,AWGDRDEQF
TRBV10-3,TRBJ1-1,TRBD1,AIRVQGRHTEAF
TRBV27,TRBJ1-2,TRBD1,ASSPVTGDYGYT
TRBV7-7,TRBJ2-3,TRBD2,ASSSGLAGAQY
TRBV19,TRBJ1-2,.,ATRQGEGGYT
TRBV11-1,TRBJ1-1,TRBD1,ASSRLGTGIMNTEAF
TRBV27,TRBJ1-1,TRBD1,ASTLDRGHTEAF
TRBV30,TRBJ2-7,.,AWSVPNGEQY
TRBV28,TRBJ2-7,.,ASSLYHQEQY
TRBV7-9,TRBJ1-2,.,ASSPQENYGYT
TRBV7-3,TRBJ2-1,.,ASSLSGEHEQF
TRBV6-6,TRBJ2-3,TRBD1,ASSRTGALGTDTQY
TRBV10-3,TRBJ1-1,.,AISEPSPGEGPRSDTEAF
TRBV5-1,TRBJ2-5,TRBD1,ASSLTGEQY
TRBV7-9,TRBJ1-2,.,ASSSGPSNYGYT
TRBV6-6,TRBJ2-1,TRBD2,ASILAGAPYNEQF
TRBV9,TRBJ2-1,.,ASSHGTSNEQF
TRBV23-1,TRBJ1-1,.,ASSQSQGTTTEAF
TRBV9,TRBJ1-4,.,ASSEEGGGEKLF
TRBV30,TRBJ2-7,.,AWSLGVGSYEQY
TRBV5-1,TRBJ2-6,.,ASSLEPLRALGANVLT
TRBV25-1,TRBJ2-5,.,ASSDLQETQY
TRBV14,TRBJ2-3,TRBD2,ASSQVFLAGSTDTQY
TRBV10-2,TRBJ2-3,TRBD2,ASRGTSGSLSTDTQY
TRBV28,TRBJ2-7,TRBD1,ASSRAGTGIGEQY
TRBV4-3,TRBJ2-7,.,ASSPQLGPYEQY
TRBV7-2,TRBJ1-5,.,ASSLDLGQPQH
TRBV4-3,TRBJ2-7,.,ASSRERTDPYEQY
TRBV11-3,TRBJ2-5,TRBD2,ASSSGGAQETQY
TRBV7-2,TRBJ2-5,.,ASSRRRPETQY
TRBV19,TRBJ2-2,TRBD2,ASRGGGGANTGELF